This T cell receptor (beta chain) appears in the sequencing data of a study of T cells after yellow fever vaccination. TCRdb reprocessed the 5' RACE reads with MiXCR, giving one entry per CDR3 protein. Of 300,000 or so distinct CDR3 sequences listed, roughly 7.5% were seen once; the top ten hold roughly a sixth. The CDR3 covers 12 residues. Per germline, CDR1 DFQATT and CDR2 SNEGSKA (reference sequence). Trimming took 3 bases from V and 5 from J, leaving 8 bases between them. This clonotype showed up just a few times. The TCR was taken from a man in his late teens or twenties who received the YFV17D yellow fever vaccine. This specimen was PBMCs, taken more than 35 days after the first yellow fever vaccination. This rearrangement joins TRBV20-1 to TRBJ2-1; D not certain. The CDR3: CSASPSNNEQFF. For the CDR3, the DNA is TGCAGTGCTAGTCCCAGCAACAATGAGCAGTTCTTC.